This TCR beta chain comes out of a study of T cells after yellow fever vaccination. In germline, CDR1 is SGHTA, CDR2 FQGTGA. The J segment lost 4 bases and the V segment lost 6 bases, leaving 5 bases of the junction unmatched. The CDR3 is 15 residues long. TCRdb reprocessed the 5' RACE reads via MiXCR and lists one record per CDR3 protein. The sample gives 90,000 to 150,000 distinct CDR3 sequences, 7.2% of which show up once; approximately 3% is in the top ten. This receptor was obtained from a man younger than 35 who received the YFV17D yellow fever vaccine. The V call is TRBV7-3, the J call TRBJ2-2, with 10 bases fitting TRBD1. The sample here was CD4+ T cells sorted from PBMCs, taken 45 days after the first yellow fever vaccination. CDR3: CASSRTGGVTGELFF. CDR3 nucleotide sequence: TGTGCCAGCAGTCGGACAGGGGGGGTCACCGGGGAGCTGTTTTTT.